One T cell receptor (beta chain) is described in this entry. Its antigen is still unknown. This specimen belongs to a study of cytomegalovirus exposure and HLA in healthy donors. Whole-study findings and limits: Later on, a genetic analysis was performed. It linked a missense variant in DCLRE1C with V- and J-gene trimming of TCR beta. Within the data, a cluster of highly shared sequence variants was likely a sequencing artifact. Segments of the TCR beta V type were, in most cases, productive about 90% or about 30% of the time in an earlier analysis.

PCR used 60 Vbeta primers and 13 Jbeta primers. Libraries were prepared by immunoSEQ multiplex PCR; TCRdb keeps only in-frame clonotypes and omits some of them. Of 170,000 or so clones detected, 60% to 85% appear once; the ten largest clones hold approximately 3%. Trimming pared 4 bases from V and 5 bases from J, leaving 15 bases between. The CDR3 covers 14 residues. Germline loops: CDR1 SNHLY, CDR2 FYNNEI. This sequence was found in a woman between 40 and 55 years old in good health and CMV-seronegative. Sequences were obtained from PBMCs. The chain has TRBV2 and TRBJ2-7, with no clear D. The CDR3 nucleotides are TGTGCCAGCAGTGTTGACTCGTCCCGGAACGAGCAGTACTTC. Protein: CASSVDSSRNEQYF.